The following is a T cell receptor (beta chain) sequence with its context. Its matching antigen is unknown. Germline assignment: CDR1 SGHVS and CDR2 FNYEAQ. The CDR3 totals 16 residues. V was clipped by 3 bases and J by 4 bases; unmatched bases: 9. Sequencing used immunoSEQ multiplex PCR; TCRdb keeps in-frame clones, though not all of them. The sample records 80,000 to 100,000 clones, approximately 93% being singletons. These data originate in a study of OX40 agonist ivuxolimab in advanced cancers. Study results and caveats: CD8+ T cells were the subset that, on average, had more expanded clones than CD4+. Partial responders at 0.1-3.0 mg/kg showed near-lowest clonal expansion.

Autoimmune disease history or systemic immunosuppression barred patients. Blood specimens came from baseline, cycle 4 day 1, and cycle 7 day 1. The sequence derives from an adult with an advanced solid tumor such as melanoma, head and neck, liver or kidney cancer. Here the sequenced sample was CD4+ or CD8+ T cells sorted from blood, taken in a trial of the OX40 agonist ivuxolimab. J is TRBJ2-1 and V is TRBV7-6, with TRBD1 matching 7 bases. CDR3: CASSLYQGVGYNEQFF. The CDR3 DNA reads TGTGCCAGCAGCTTGTACCAGGGGGTGGGGTACAATGAGCAGTTCTTC.